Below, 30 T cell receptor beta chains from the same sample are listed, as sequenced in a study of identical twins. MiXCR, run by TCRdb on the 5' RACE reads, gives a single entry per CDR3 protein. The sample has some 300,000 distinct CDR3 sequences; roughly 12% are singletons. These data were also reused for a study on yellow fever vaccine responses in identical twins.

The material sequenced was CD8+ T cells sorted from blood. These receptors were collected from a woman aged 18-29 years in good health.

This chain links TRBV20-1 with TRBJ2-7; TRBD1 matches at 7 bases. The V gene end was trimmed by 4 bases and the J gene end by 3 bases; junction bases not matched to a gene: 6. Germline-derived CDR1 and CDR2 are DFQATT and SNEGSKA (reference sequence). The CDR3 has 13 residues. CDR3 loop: CSAKGQVDYEQYF. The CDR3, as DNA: TGCAGTGCTAAAGGACAGGTCGACTACGAGCAGTACTTC.

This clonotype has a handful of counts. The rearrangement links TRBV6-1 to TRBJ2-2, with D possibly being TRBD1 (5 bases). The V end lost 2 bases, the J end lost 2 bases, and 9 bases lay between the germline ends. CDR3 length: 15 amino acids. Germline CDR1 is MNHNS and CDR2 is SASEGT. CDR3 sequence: CASSELRGNTGELFF. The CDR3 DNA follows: TGTGCCAGCAGTGAACTAAGGGGTAACACCGGGGAGCTGTTTTTT.

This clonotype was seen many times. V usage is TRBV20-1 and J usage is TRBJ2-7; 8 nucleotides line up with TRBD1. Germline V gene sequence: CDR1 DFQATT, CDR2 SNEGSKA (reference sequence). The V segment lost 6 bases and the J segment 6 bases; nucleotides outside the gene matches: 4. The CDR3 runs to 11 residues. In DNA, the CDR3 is TGCAGTGCGACCACAGGGGGCGAGCAGTACTTC. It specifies CSATTGGEQYF.

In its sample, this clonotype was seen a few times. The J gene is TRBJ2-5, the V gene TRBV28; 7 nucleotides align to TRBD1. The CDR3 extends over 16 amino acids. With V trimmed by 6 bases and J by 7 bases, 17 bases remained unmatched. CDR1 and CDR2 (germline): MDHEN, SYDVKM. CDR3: CASSSEGDRILGTQYF. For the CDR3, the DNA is TGTGCCAGCAGCTCAGAGGGGGACAGAATTCTCGGGACCCAGTACTTC.

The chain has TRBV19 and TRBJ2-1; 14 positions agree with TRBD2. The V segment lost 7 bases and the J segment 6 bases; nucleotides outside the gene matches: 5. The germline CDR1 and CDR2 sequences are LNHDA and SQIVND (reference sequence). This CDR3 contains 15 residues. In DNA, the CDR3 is TGTGCCAGTATAGGGGGACTAGCGGGAGTCAATGAGCAGTTCTTC. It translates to CASIGGLAGVNEQFF.

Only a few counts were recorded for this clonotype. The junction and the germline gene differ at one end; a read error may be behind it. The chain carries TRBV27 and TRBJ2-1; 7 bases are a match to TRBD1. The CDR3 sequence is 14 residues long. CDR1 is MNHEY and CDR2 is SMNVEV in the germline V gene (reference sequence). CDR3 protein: CASSRSGGEHGVGF. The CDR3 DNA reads TGTGCCAGCAGCCGCTCAGGGGGAGAACACGGGGTGGGCTTC.

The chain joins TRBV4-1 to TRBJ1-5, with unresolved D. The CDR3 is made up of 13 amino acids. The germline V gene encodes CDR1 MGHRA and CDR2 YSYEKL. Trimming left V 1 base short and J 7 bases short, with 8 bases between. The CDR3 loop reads CASSQAVLQPQHF. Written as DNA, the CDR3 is TGCGCCAGCAGCCAAGCAGTTTTGCAGCCCCAGCATTTT.

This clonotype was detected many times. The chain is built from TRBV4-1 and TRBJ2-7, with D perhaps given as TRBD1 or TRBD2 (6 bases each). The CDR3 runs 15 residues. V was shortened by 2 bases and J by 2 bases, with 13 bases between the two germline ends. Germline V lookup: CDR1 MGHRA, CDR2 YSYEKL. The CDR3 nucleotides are TGCGCCAGCAGCCAATTACCGGGGGCGACCTACGAGCAGTACTTC. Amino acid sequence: CASSQLPGATYEQYF.

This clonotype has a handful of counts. As DNA, the CDR3 is TGCAGTGCTCCTCTAAAACGGGGCTATGGCTACACCTTC. Its translation is CSAPLKRGYGYTF. The chain combines TRBV20-1 with TRBJ1-2; D unresolved. Germline loops: CDR1 DFQATT, CDR2 SNEGSKA (reference sequence). The V end was cut by 5 bases, the J end by 4 bases, with 14 bases between. This CDR3 has 13 amino acids.

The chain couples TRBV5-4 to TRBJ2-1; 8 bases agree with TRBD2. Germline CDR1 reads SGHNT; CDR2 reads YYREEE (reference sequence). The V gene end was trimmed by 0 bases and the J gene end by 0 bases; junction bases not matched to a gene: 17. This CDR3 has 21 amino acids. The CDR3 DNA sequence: TGTGCCAGCAGCTTGGCCGTGGACGAACTAGCGGAGACACTCTCCTACAATGAGCAGTTCTTC. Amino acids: CASSLAVDELAETLSYNEQFF.

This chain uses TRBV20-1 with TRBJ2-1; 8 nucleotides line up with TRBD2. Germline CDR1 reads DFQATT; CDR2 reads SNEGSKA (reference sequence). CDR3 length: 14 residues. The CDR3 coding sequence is TGCAGCACAACGGGGGGGACAAAGTACTATGAGCAGTTCTTC. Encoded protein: CSTTGGTKYYEQFF.

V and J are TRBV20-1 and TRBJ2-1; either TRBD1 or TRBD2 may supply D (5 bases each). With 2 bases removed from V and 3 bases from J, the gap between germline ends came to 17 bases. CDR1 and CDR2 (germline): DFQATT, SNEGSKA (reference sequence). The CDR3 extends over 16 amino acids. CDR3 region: CSARTPDSGGYNEQFF. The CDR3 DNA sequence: TGCAGTGCTAGAACACCAGACAGTGGGGGCTACAATGAGCAGTTCTTC.

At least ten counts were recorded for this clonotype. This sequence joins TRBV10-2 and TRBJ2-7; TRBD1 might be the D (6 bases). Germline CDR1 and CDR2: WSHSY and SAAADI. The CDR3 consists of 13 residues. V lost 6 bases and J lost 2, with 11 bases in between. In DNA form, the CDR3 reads TGCGCCAGCAGGTCCGGGACAACCTACGAGCAGTACTTC. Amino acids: CASRSGTTYEQYF.

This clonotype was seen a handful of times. DNA of the CDR3: TGCGCCAGCAGCCAAGATGGAGGGACTAGCGGGAGTACAGATACGCAGTATTTT. It translates to CASSQDGGTSGSTDTQYF. This chain uses TRBV4-1 with TRBJ2-3; 14 bases are a match to TRBD2. Per germline, CDR1 MGHRA and CDR2 YSYEKL. The CDR3 is made up of 18 amino acids. The J segment lost 3 bases and the V segment lost 0 bases, leaving 5 bases of the junction unmatched.

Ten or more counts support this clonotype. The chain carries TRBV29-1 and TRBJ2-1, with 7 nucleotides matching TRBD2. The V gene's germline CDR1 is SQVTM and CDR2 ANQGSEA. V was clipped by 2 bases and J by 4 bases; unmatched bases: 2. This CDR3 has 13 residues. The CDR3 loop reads CSVEWEGYNEQFF. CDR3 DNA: TGCAGCGTTGAATGGGAGGGTTACAATGAGCAGTTCTTC.

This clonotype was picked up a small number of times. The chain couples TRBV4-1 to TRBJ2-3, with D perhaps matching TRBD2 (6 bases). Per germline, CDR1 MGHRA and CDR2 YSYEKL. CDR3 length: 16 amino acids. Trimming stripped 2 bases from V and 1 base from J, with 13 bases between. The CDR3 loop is CASSQYGTAGTDTQYF. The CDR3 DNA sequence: TGCGCCAGCAGCCAATACGGGACTGCCGGCACAGATACGCAGTATTTT.

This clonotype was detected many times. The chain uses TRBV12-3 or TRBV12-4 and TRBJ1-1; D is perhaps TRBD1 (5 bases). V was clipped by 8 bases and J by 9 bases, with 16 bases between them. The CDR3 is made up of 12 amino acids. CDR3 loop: CASWSGRAKAFF. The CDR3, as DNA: TGTGCCAGCTGGTCGGGCAGGGCGAAAGCTTTCTTT.

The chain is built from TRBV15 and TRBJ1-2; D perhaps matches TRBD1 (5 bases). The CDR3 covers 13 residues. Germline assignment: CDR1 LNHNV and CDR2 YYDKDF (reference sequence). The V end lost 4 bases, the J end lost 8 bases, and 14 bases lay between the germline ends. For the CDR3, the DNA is TGTGCCACCAGCAACCGACGGGACTCGGGCTACACCTTC. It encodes CATSNRRDSGYTF.

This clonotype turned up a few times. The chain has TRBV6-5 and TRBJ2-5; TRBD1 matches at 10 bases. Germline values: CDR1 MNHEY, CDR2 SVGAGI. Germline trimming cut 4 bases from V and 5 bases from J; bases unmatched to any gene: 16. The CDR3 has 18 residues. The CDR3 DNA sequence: TGTGCCAGCAGTTTCCCCCCTTCTGGGACAGGGGTCGGGGAGACCCAGTACTTC. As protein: CASSFPPSGTGVGETQYF.

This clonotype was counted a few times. In DNA form, the CDR3 reads TGTGCCACCAGCACGAATAACCAAGGGAACATTCAGTACTTC. Translating it yields CATSTNNQGNIQYF. The rearrangement joins TRBV15 to TRBJ2-4; D is unclear. The V end was cut by 4 bases, the J end by 7 bases, with 14 bases between. CDR1 and CDR2 from the germline V gene are LNHNV and YYDKDF (reference sequence). This CDR3 comprises 14 residues.

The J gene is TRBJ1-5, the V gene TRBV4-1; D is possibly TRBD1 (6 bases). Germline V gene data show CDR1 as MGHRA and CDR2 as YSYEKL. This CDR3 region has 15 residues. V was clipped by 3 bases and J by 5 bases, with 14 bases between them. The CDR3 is CASSHTGLSDQPQHF. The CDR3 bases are TGCGCCAGCAGCCATACAGGGCTGAGTGATCAGCCCCAGCATTTT.

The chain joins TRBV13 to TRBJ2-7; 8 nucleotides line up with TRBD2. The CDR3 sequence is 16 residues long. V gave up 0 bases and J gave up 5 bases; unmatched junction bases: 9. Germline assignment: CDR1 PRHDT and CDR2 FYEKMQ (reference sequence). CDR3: CASSLGSGTRFHEQYF. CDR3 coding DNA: TGTGCCAGCAGCTTAGGTTCGGGGACTAGATTCCACGAGCAGTACTTC.

The CDR3 sequence is CASSIEPSGRDEQFF. The CDR3 coding sequence is TGTGCCAGTAGTATAGAGCCTAGCGGGAGGGATGAGCAGTTCTTC. The chain joins TRBV19 to TRBJ2-1; 12 bases match TRBD2. The CDR3 covers 15 residues. The V segment lost 0 bases and the J segment 8 bases; nucleotides outside the gene matches: 2. CDR1 and CDR2 (germline): LNHDA, SQIVND (reference sequence). Full variable domain (missing parts from reference TRBV19 and TRBJ2-1): DGGITQSPKYLFRKEGQNVTLSCEQNLNHDAMYWYRQDPGQGLRLIYYSQIVNDFQKGDIAEGYSVSREKKESFPLTVTSAQKNPTAFYLCASSIEPSGRDEQFFGPGTRLTVL.

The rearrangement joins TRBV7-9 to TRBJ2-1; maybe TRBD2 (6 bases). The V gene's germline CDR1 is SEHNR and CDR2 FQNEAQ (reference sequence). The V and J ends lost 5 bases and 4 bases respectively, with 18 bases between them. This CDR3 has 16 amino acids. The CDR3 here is CASSPGEALLYNEQFF. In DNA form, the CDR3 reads TGTGCCAGCAGCCCCGGGGAGGCTCTACTATACAATGAGCAGTTCTTC.

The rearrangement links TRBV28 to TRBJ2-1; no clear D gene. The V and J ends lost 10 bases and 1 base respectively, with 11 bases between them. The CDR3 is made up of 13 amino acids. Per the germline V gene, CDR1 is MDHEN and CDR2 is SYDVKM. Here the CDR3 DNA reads TGTGCCACCAATCGGAGATCCTACAATGAGCAGTTCTTC. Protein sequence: CATNRRSYNEQFF.

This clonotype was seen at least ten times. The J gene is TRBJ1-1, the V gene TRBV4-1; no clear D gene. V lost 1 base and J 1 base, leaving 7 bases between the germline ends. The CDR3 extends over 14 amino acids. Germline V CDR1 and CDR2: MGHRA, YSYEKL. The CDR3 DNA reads TGCGCCAGCAGCCAAGCTCAGGAGAACACTGAAGCTTTCTTT. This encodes CASSQAQENTEAFF.

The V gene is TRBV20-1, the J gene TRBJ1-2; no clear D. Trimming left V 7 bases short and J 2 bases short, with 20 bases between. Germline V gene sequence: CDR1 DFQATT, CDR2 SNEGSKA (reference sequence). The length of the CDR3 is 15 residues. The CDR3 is CSVKVAQEINYGYTF. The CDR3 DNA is TGCAGTGTTAAGGTAGCTCAGGAGATAAACTATGGCTACACCTTC.

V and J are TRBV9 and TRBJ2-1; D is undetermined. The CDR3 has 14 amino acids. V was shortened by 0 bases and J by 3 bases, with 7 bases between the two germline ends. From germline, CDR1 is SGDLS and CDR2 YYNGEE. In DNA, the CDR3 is TGTGCCAGCAGCGTAGGATCGGTCTACAATGAGCAGTTCTTC. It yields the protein CASSVGSVYNEQFF.

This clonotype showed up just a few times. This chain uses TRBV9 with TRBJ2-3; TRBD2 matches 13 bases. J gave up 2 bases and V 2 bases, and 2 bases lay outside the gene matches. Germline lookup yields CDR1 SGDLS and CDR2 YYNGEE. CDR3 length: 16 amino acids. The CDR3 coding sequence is TGTGCCAGCAGCGTCGGACTAGCGGGGGCCACAGATACGCAGTATTTT. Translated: CASSVGLAGATDTQYF.

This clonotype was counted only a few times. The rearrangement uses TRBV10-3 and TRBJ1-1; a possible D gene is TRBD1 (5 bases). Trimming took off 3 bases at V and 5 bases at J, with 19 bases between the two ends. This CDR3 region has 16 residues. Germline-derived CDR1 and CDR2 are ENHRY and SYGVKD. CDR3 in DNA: TGTGCCATCAGTGACCCCGACGGGACGGTTGGTACTGAAGCTTTCTTT. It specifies CAISDPDGTVGTEAFF.